The entry that follows covers one T cell receptor beta chain sequence. The antigen it binds to is not known. Base qualities are not provided; no much larger clone lies one nucleotide away. The data derive from a study of blood T cell repertoires in COVID-19 (dated by TCRdb to the early 2020s). For the wider study: Collaborator samples came from the United States, Italy and Spain and covered acute and convalescent phases of COVID-19. The prospective study material was composed of cDNA or gDNA derived from T cells, B-cell-depleted T cells, or PBMCs. Deeply sampled blood TCRbeta repertoires from subjects exposed to, actively infected with, or recovered from COVID-19 were included in the dataset. A freely available public database, intended as a resource for researchers studying the immune response to SARS-CoV-2, is where the repertoires were released. Samples were obtained from the ongoing ImmuneRACE study (first 160 participants) and from some 1,200 subjects provided by 6 global collaborators. Nearly every sample came with metadata listing a de-identified subject ID, COVID-19 status, age in years and sex. Where available, HLA class I and class II types were taken from metadata supplied by the sample provider and were not determined by assay-based typing.

The trim is 0 bases for V and 0 bases for J, with a gap of 6 bases between the germline ends. CDR1 and CDR2 are drawn from the germline V gene (reference sequence): LGHDT, YNNKEL. Reading from cysteine to phenylalanine, the CDR3 counts 15 amino acids. This entry keeps only the CDR3 DNA: 45 bases, framed from base 1. What the research found in general, with its limitations: How much clinical and demographic metadata was included differed by source and by participant, and the metadata was provided uncurated.

TCRbeta CDR3 regions were amplified from genomic DNA using the immunoSEQ Assay, a bias-controlled multiplex PCR. In the paper's pipeline: The number of nucleated cells in each sample was estimated by amplification of reference gene primers within the assay. To quantify the absolute abundance of each unique TCRbeta CDR3 rearrangement, sequence reads were collapsed and filtered. Productive Simpson clonality was computed per sample as the square root of Simpson's diversity index over productive rearrangements. The clones in this table, taken by TCRdb from immuneACCESS, are in-frame only. Not every clone is retained; where verified, under half of the shortfall comes from an unresolved V gene, and the cause of the rest is unknown. V, J and clone size are those of that table, while D and trimming were read from the DNA. This sample lists some 220,000 clones; around 89% were detected once. More than 3% of the sample rests with the top ten.

Participants in the prospective study were enrolled through a virtual design, were aged roughly 18 to 100 years, and lived in under 25 United States geographic areas. To assign participants to cohorts, the prospective study relied on clinical history that participants themselves reported in a screening survey and a study questionnaire. In the prospective study, mobile phlebotomists collected whole blood, serum and a nasopharyngeal or oropharyngeal swab from each participant. Additional blood draws and questionnaires over an approximately two-month period could optionally be provided by prospective study participants. Prospective study blood samples were shipped either frozen or at room temperature before DNA extraction.

Input material: PBMCs or T cells enriched from blood (not recorded which). This receptor chain uses TRBV3-1 (or the pseudogene TRBV3-2) and TRBJ2-1; matching of 6 bases hints at TRBD2 as the D gene. This receptor was identified in a woman under 30 in a cohort exposed to, infected with or recovered from COVID-19 (not recorded which). CDR3 reads: CASSQDGGSYNEQFF. The DNA sequence follows: TGTGCCAGCAGCCAAGACGGGGGCTCCTACAATGAGCAGTTCTTC.